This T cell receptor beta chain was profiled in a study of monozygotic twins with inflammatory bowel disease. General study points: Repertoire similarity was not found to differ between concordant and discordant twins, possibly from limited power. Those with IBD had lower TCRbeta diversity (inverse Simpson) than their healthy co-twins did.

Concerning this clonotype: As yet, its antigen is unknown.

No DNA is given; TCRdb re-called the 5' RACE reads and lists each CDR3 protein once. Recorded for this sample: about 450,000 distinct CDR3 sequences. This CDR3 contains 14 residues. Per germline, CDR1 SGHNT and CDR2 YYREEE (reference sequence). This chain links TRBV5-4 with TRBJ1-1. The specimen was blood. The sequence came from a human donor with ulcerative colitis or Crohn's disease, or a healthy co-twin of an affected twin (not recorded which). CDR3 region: CASSLEQGLSEAFF.